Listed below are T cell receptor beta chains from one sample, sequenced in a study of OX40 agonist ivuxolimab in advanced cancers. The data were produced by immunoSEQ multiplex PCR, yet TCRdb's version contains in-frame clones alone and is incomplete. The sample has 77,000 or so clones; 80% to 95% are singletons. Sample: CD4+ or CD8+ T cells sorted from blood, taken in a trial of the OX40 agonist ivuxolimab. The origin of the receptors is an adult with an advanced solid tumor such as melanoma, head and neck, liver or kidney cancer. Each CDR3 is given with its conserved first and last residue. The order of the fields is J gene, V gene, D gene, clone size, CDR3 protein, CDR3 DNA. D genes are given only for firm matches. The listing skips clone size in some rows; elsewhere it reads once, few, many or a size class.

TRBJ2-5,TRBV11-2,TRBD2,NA,CASSLAALAAQETQYF,TGTGCCAGCAGCTTAGCCGCCCTAGCGGCCCAAGAGACCCAGTACTTC
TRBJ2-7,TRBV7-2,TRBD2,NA,CASSFLAGGPSSYEQYF,TGTGCCAGCAGCTTCCTAGCGGGGGGCCCCAGCTCCTACGAGCAGTACTTC
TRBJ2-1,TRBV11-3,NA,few,CASSLDMGGEQFF,TGTGCCAGCAGCTTAGATATGGGAGGTGAGCAGTTCTTC
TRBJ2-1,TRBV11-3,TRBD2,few,CASSPGLAGHNEQFF,TGTGCCAGCAGCCCCGGACTAGCGGGGCACAATGAGCAGTTCTTC
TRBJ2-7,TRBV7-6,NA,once,CASRRDFRPLEQYF,TGTGCCAGCAGGAGGGACTTCCGACCCCTCGAGCAGTACTTC
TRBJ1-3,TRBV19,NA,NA,CASTPGSFGGGNTIYF,TGTGCCAGTACCCCCGGGTCCTTCGGTGGGGGAAACACCATATATTTT
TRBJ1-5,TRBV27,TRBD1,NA,CASSFKVGQGASNQPQHF,TGTGCCAGCAGTTTTAAGGTAGGACAGGGGGCGAGCAATCAGCCCCAGCATTTT
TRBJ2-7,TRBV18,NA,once,CASSPPSLDREGEQYF,TGTGCCAGCTCACCACCCTCGTTGGACAGAGAGGGCGAGCAGTACTTC
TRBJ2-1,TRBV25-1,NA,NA,CASTPGGLYNEQFF,TGTGCCAGCACCCCGGGTGGTCTCTACAATGAGCAGTTCTTC
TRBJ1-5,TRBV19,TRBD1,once,CASSRTGGASQPQHF,TGTGCCAGTAGCCGGACAGGGGGCGCGTCTCAGCCCCAGCATTTT
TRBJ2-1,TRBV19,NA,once,CASSYRVAYNEQFF,TGTGCCAGTAGCTACAGGGTGGCCTACAATGAGCAGTTCTTC
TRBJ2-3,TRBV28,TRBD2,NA,CALGLAGRDTQYF,TGTGCCCTGGGTCTAGCGGGAAGGGATACGCAGTATTTT
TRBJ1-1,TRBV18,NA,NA,CASSPRLQKENTEAFF,TGTGCCAGCTCACCACGGCTTCAGAAAGAGAACACTGAAGCTTTCTTT
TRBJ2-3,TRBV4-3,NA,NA,CASSTGGGTDTQYF,TGCGCCAGCTCTACCGGGGGCGGCACAGATACGCAGTATTTT
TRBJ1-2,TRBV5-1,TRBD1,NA,CASRDRGDYGYTF,TGCGCCAGCAGGGACAGGGGTGACTATGGCTACACCTTC
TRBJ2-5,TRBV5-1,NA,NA,CASNRGNQETQYF,TGCGCCAGCAATAGGGGAAATCAAGAGACCCAGTACTTC
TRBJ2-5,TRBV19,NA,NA,CASSIRGETQYF,TGTGCCAGTAGTATTCGGGGGGAGACCCAGTACTTC
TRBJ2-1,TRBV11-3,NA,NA,CASSLGFGGYNEQFF,TGTGCCAGCAGCTTAGGATTTGGCGGATACAATGAGCAGTTCTTC
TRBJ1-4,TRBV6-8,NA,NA,CASSYGRGVYEKLFF,TGTGCCAGCAGTTATGGACGGGGAGTATATGAAAAACTGTTTTTT
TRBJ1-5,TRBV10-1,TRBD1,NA,CASSDRGPNQPQHF,TGCGCCAGCAGCGACAGGGGGCCAAATCAGCCCCAGCATTTT
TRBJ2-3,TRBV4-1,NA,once,CASSQEIEDTQYF,TGCGCCAGCAGCCAAGAAATAGAAGATACGCAGTATTTT
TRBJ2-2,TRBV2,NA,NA,CASSLQTSRAGELFF,TGTGCCAGCAGTCTACAGACTAGTCGGGCCGGGGAGCTGTTTTTT
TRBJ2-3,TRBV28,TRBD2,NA,CASSSWPGGGASDTQYF,TGTGCCAGCAGTTCTTGGCCCGGGGGAGGGGCATCAGATACGCAGTATTTT
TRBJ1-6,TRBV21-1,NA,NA,CASSKGGGANSPLHF,TGTGCCAGCAGCAAAGGTGGAGGGGCTAATTCACCCCTCCACTTT
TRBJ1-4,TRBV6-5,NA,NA,CASRLPSGEKLFF,TGTGCCAGCCGATTACCCAGCGGGGAAAAACTGTTTTTT
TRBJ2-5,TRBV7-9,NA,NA,CASSQTGGRSGGQETQYF,TGTGCCAGCAGTCAAACAGGGGGCCGCAGCGGGGGCCAAGAGACCCAGTACTTC
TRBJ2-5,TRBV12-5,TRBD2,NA,CASGPPNSGRAGETQYF,TGTGCTAGTGGCCCCCCCAATAGCGGGAGGGCAGGGGAGACCCAGTACTTC
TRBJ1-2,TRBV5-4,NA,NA,CASSGAAHNYYGYTF,TGTGCCAGCAGTGGTGCGGCTCACAACTACTATGGCTACACCTTC
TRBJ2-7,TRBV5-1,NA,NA,CASSSRIDPDPYEQYF,TGCGCCAGCAGCTCGAGAATAGACCCTGATCCCTACGAGCAGTACTTC